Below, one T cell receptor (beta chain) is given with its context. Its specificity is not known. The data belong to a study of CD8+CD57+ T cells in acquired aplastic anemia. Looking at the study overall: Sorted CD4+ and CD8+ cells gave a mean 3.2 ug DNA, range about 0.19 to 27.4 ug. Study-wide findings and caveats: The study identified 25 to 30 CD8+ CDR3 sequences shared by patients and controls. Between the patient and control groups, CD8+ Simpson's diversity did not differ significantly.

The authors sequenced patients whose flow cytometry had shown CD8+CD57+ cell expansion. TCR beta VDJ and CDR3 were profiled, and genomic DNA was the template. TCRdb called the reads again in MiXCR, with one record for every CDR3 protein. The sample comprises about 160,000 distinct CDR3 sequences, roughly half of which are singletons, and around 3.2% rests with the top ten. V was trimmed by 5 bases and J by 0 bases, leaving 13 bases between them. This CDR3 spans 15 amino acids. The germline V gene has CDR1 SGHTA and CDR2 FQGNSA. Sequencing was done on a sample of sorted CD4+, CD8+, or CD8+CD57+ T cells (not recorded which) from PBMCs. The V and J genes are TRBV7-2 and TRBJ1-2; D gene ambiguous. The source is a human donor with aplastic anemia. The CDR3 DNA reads TGTGCCAGCAGCCCGGGAGTGGGCCCTAACTATGGCTACACCTTC. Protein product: CASSPGVGPNYGYTF.